Given below is one T cell receptor beta chain in context. Its antigen has not been determined. Per-nucleotide qualities are absent, and no much larger clonotype sits a single base away. This sample was taken from a study of cytomegalovirus exposure and HLA in healthy donors (dated by TCRdb to 2016 to 2017). About the full investigation: An earlier analysis of a few hundred of the donors reported 276 Gb of sequence data and 117 million unique TCR beta sequences obtained from roughly 170 million T cells. An early release that covered around 590 HLA-typed donors contained about 290 gigabases of sequencing data and tens of millions of unique TCR sequences. The genetic ancestry cluster associated with self-reported Caucasian donors included over 80% of the 300 to 400 genotyped donors. The study aimed to test whether signatures of past pathogen exposure could be identified by cataloging public T cell receptors. The study used immunosequencing to profile the T cell repertoires of approximately 650 subjects and linked those repertoires to cytomegalovirus serostatus. In addition to the first cohort of approximately 650 subjects, a separate validation cohort of 100 to 150 different subjects was used. To predict cytomegalovirus infection status, the study combined high-throughput TCR immunosequencing, statistical association of individual TCRs with disease status, and machine learning. To study patterns of TCR occurrence, a later analysis re-analyzed previously published TCR beta repertoires from 600 to 750 donors and added high-resolution HLA genotyping. The later analysis used no new phenotypic data to find candidate immune exposures, relying instead on TCR beta sequences and their occurrence across donors. To decide whether each TCR beta V gene segment behaved as functional or pseudogenic, an earlier analysis of some 600 of the donors relied on high-throughput TCR beta sequencing. Donor age, sex, ethnicity and CMV serostatus were compiled alongside the repertoire data. In a later genetic analysis, genome-wide SNP genotypes for about 65% of the roughly 700 donors were used, and that subset was treated as a discovery cohort. Every discovery cohort repertoire had been produced on one sequencing platform. HLA typing covered class I and class II loci at four-digit resolution. The number of donors typed differed by locus, with 629-630 for A, B, C, DRB1 and DQB1, roughly 520 for DQA1, nearly 610 for DPA1, and some 450 for DPB1. Several DR-DQ haplotypes were handled as single units for association and clustering because linkage in the cohort was strong. Across about 380 genotyped donors of the cohort, an average of about 240,000 unique TCR beta nucleotide sequences per donor were sequenced, and 15% to 20% of those sequences were non-productive.

To prepare the library, the immunoSEQ multiplex PCR assay was applied. The multiplex PCR relied on a mix of 60 forward primers for TCR Vbeta segments and 13 reverse primers for TCR Jbeta segments. The CDR3 region of rearranged TCR beta genes was amplified from genomic DNA with a multiplex PCR assay. The Illumina HiSeq System was used to sequence the amplified TCR beta libraries as 87-base-pair reads. The paper's data handling went like this. Across the 670 or so repertoires, a later analysis counted some 81 million unique TCR beta chains, 8.5 million to 12 million of which were shared by at least two donors. Raw reads were error-corrected and collapsed into unique sequences with a nearest-neighbor algorithm that merged closely related sequences to remove PCR and sequencing errors. Alignment of CDR3 sequences to IMGT reference sequences was used to assign V, D and J gene segments. For a sequence to be retained, at least a six-nucleotide match to both a V gene segment and a J gene segment was required. Rearrangements were called productive when the CDR3 lacked stop codons and stayed in frame with V and J; all others were non-productive. Following IMGT convention, CDR3 was defined as the stretch from the second conserved V-encoded cysteine to the conserved J-encoded phenylalanine. In an earlier analysis of around 540 of the donors, sequences lacking an unambiguous match to a single V gene segment were excluded. An earlier analysis of a few hundred of the donors called V segments functional above 56.7% productive rearrangements and segregating when the between-donor standard deviation exceeded 5%. A statistical classification framework was built for diagnosing cytomegalovirus status from the catalog of TCR beta chain sequences. In a later analysis, V and J genes were assigned by comparing TCR nucleotide sequences against IMGT/GENE-DB human TR gene sequences. Using the TCRdist pipeline, a later analysis assigned CDR3 sequences along with most-parsimonious VDJ recombination scenarios. In a later analysis, each TCR beta chain was defined by its CDR3 amino acid sequence together with its V-gene family, and reads lacking a unique V-gene family were excluded. To address suspected cross-contamination and a sequencing artifact, a later analysis removed 592 highly shared, low-generation-probability nucleotide sequences. In a later analysis, a clonal expansion index was calculated for each public chain from normalized within-repertoire ranks of inferred template counts. A later analysis computed generation probabilities with a VDJ recombination model fitted to out-of-frame rearrangements, and checked the results against IGoR. Hypergeometric tests were used in a later analysis to score TCR-TCR, TCR-HLA and TCR-CMV co-occurrence, with a repertoire-size bias correction applied to the TCR pairs. A later analysis estimated false discovery rates by permuting HLA or CMV assignments 20 times. In a later analysis, co-occurring TCRs were grouped using DBSCAN, and TCRdist sequence similarity was added for clustering within HLA-allele-positive subsets. For co-occurrence clustering, repertoires with fewer than 30,000 or more than 120,000 public chains were excluded, along with a handful of repertoires with anomalous nucleotide sharing. TCRdb limited this immuneACCESS table to in-frame rearrangements with V and J called. A share of clones is missing; checked studies link under half to unresolved V genes, and the rest is unexplained. V, J and clone size are taken as reported in that table, and D and trimming were inferred from the DNA itself. This sample comprises hundreds of thousands of clones, 77% of them detected only once. The ten most abundant clones make up roughly 2.6% of the sample.

The cohort comprised around 690 healthy bone marrow donors. All cohort members were sampled while nominally healthy, although unrecorded immune exposures were likely present. The donor tested CMV seropositive, placing the donor among the roughly 300 seropositive members of the cohort. Every donor gave a peripheral blood sample, and the peripheral blood mononuclear cells from that sample were used for TCR beta sequencing. Genomic DNA was extracted from the blood cell samples with the Qiagen DNeasy Blood Extraction Kit. Findings and caveats that apply to the study as a whole: It was suggested by the authors that the approach could potentially be generalized to other disease states and immunological phenotypes. According to a later genetic analysis, donors in an Asian-associated ancestry cluster had fewer N-insertions in productive TCRs than the approximately 670-donor mean. Linkage disequilibrium might explain the correlated functional status among segregating V segments, but an unknown experimental factor could not be excluded. Broadly in line with IMGT annotations, most TCR beta V segments showed up in productive rearrangements about 87% or about 30% of the time in an earlier analysis of around 600 of the donors. Only TCR beta chains were sequenced in this cohort, and the absence of alpha or paired-chain data limited detectable features. A further reported finding was that TCR beta sequences accurately predicted the HLA-A and HLA-B alleles for most subjects in the first cohort. The study gave a list of 150 to 200 TCR beta chains associated with cytomegalovirus. In vitro tests confirmed that three of the cytomegalovirus-associated TCR beta chains recognize cytomegalovirus antigens. Approximately 16 rarely observed V segments, including chromosome 9 orphons, were excluded from the earlier analysis of some 590 of the donors because counts were too low. V-gene and J-gene trimming of TCR beta chains was associated with a missense DCLRE1C variant in a later genetic analysis, and the association was replicated in an independent cohort. A later analysis reported that several top co-occurrence clusters appeared linked to parvovirus B19, influenza, CMV and Epstein-Barr virus. Cytomegalovirus status was reported to be diagnosed by the classifier with high specificity and sensitivity in both the original and validation cohorts. A group of highly shared sequence variants was considered likely to be a technical artifact of the sequencing pipeline. Compared with equally common non-associated chains, HLA-associated TCR beta chains in a later analysis were more clonally expanded and had lower generation probabilities. Because HLA typing was missing for some donors at each locus, association tests included only the typed subset. In a later analysis, the rate of TCR association differed among HLA loci, with DRB1 alleles having the most associated TCRs and HLA-C alleles having the fewest. Across donors, most TCR sequences were observed very rarely, whereas some public TCRs were present in many individuals. According to a later analysis, most CMV-associated TCR beta chains appeared to be HLA-restricted, and the HLA associations seemed to be driven largely by CMV exposure. The only immune exposure information available for the cohort was CMV serostatus. In a later analysis, some 18,000 TCR beta sequences were associated with specific HLA alleles at a false discovery rate of 0.05. Assigning TCR associations to individual alleles was difficult when HLA alleles, especially DR and DQ, strongly co-occurred. The presence/absence analyses assumed that sequencing depth was roughly uniform across donors, and that assumption may not be true.

The sequenced material came from PBMCs. This receptor was taken from a woman in her fifties or sixties in good health and CMV-seropositive.

The DNA reads TGCGCCAGCAGCCCCCAGACTAGCGGGGGGCACACAGATACGCAGTATTTT. Its translation is CASSPQTSGGHTDTQYF. This receptor chain uses TRBV5-1 and TRBJ2-3; a stretch of 13 junction bases matches TRBD2. The CDR3 holds 17 amino acids from the cysteine to the phenylalanine. Here the CDR3 DNA is all that survives: 51 bases in frame from base 1. From the germline V gene, CDR1 is SGHRS and CDR2 is YFSETQ. V is cut back by 4 bases and J by 2 bases, with 7 bases in the junction unmatched. The full variable domain, with segments outside the CDR3 supplied by the reference TRBV5-1 and TRBJ2-3 proteins, appears as KAGVTQTPRYLIKTRGQQVTLSCSPISGHRSVSWYQQTPGQGLQFLFEYFSETQRNKGNFPGRFSGRQFSNSRSEMNVSTLELGDSALYLCASSPQTSGGHTDTQYFGPGTRLTVL.